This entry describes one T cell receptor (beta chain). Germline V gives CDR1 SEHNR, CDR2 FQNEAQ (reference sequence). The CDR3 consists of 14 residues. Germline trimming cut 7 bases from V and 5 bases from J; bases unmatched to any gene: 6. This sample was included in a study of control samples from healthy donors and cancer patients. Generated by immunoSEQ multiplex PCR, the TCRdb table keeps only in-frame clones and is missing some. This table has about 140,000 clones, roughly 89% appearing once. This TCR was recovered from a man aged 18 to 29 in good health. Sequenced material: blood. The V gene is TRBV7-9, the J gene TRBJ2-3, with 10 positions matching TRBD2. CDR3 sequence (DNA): TGTGCCAGCACCCCTAGCGGGGGAGGAGATACGCAGTATTTT. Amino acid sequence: CASTPSGGGDTQYF.